These 2 T cell receptor beta chains came from one sample sequenced in a study of blood T cell repertoires in COVID-19. The protocol was immunoSEQ multiplex PCR, while the TCRdb copy is restricted to in-frame clones and leaves out a portion. Among about 220,000 clones listed, 84% were seen once. The sequenced sample was peripheral blood. The receptors shown here come from a woman aged 60 to 75 who had recovered from COVID-19.

This sequence joins TRBV19 and TRBJ2-1; TRBD2 is a possible D gene (5 bases). The CDR3 runs to 13 residues. From germline, CDR1 is LNHDA and CDR2 SQIVND (reference sequence). Trimming shortened V by 1 base and J by 7 bases, and 8 bases separated the two germline ends. The CDR3 protein is CASSIVSGNEQFF. The CDR3 nucleotides read TGTGCCAGTAGTATAGTTTCGGGAAATGAGCAGTTCTTC.

The chain employs TRBV7-9 and TRBJ1-1; TRBD1 might be the D (6 bases). V lost 5 bases and J 4 bases, leaving 17 bases between the germline ends. CDR1 and CDR2 from the germline V gene are SEHNR and FQNEAQ (reference sequence). This CDR3 has 15 amino acids. CDR3 coding DNA: TGTGCCAGCAGCCGCCGGGACACGTCTTTCACTGAAGCTTTCTTT. As protein: CASSRRDTSFTEAFF.